This T cell receptor beta chain originates from a study of T cell responses to AZD1222 COVID-19 vaccine. Measured with immunoSEQ multiplex PCR; TCRdb has only the in-frame clones, and not every one. The sample contains around 130,000 clones, roughly 88% of which appear only once. J lost 5 bases, V lost 4 bases, and 7 bases had no gene match. The CDR3 runs to 14 residues. CDR1 is SGHRS, CDR2 YFSETQ, per germline. The chain employs TRBV5-1 and TRBJ2-5; 8 bases map to TRBD2. The sample in question was peripheral blood, obtained on day 0 of AZD1222 vaccination. This receptor was obtained from an adult in good health. In DNA, the CDR3 is TGCGCCAGCAGCACGCGGGGGGTGGGCGAGACCCAGTACTTC. Protein product: CASSTRGVGETQYF.